The clone carrying this T cell receptor beta chain has only a few counts. These data originate in a study of T-cell reconstitution after alpha-beta-depleted transplantation in children. A library of TCRbeta sequences, prepared with unique molecular identifiers, was generated. TCRdb recomputed calls from the PCR reads with MiXCR, one row per CDR3 protein. The sample lists a few hundred thousand distinct CDR3 sequences; over 20% were seen once. This CDR3 has 16 amino acids. V gave up 7 bases and J gave up 1 base, with 16 bases separating them. From germline, CDR1 is LNHNV and CDR2 YYDKDF (reference sequence).

The clonotype was recovered from a human donor who donated a stem cell graft to a child with acute myeloid leukemia. Sequenced here: PBMCs from the stem cell graft donor, sampled from the stem cell graft. J is TRBJ2-2 and V is TRBV15, with D perhaps TRBD1 (5 bases). CDR3 residues: CATTTGPNLNTGELFF. CDR3 nucleotide sequence: TGTGCCACCACAACAGGACCTAACCTGAACACCGGGGAGCTGTTTTTT.